These 17 T cell receptor beta chains originate from one sample sequenced in a study of beta chain features in type 1 diabetes. Findings and caveats of the study: When Type 1 diabetes patients were examined, their TCRB CDR3s proved moderately but significantly shorter in all four CD4+ subsets.

Isolated RNA was reverse transcribed in full, so expressed TCRB transcripts were sequenced. The protocol was immunoSEQ multiplex PCR, while the TCRdb copy is restricted to in-frame clones and leaves out a portion. Here the sample spans about 260,000 clones, roughly 20% being singletons. These receptors have no known antigen. The sample comprised naive CD4+ T cells from blood. Receptors originate from a woman in her forties with type 1 diabetes.

The V call is TRBV5-4, the J call TRBJ2-1, with TRBD2 matching 8 bases. The CDR3 totals 15 residues. Looked up from germline, CDR1 is SGHNT and CDR2 is YYREEE (reference sequence). V gave up 0 bases and J gave up 4 bases; unmatched junction bases: 3. In nucleotides, the CDR3 is TGTGCCAGCAGCTTGGCGGGGGGGGGTTACAATGAGCAGTTCTTC. As protein: CASSLAGGGYNEQFF. Filled out from reference TRBV5-4 and TRBJ2-1, the complete variable domain reads ETGVTQSPTHLIKTRGQQVTLRCSSQSGHNTVSWYQQALGQGPQFIFQYYREEENGRGNFPPRFSGLQFPNYSSELNVNALELDDSALYLCASSLAGGGYNEQFFGPGTRLTVL.

This clone was counted only a few times. CDR3 residues: CASSLGGRGSGNTIYF. CDR3 DNA: TGTGCCAGCAGCTTAGGGGGCAGGGGTTCTGGAAACACCATATATTTT. V gene TRBV7-2 combines with J gene TRBJ1-3, with D perhaps matching TRBD1 (6 bases). From germline, CDR1 is SGHTA and CDR2 FQGNSA. The CDR3 is 16 amino acids. Trimming pared 1 base from V and 1 base from J, leaving 11 bases between.

The chain has TRBV28 and TRBJ1-2; TRBD1 agrees at 7 bases. The CDR3 length is 15 residues. The V segment lost 3 bases and the J segment 0 bases; nucleotides outside the gene matches: 4. Per the germline V gene, CDR1 is MDHEN and CDR2 is SYDVKM. CDR3 loop: CASSFGDRTNYGYTF. The CDR3 DNA follows: TGTGCCAGCAGTTTTGGGGACAGAACTAACTATGGCTACACCTTC.

The rearrangement uses TRBV9 and TRBJ2-2; tentative D call: TRBD1 (5 bases). Germline V gives CDR1 SGDLS, CDR2 YYNGEE. V lost 3 bases to trimming and J lost 5 bases, with 11 bases between them. This CDR3 is built from 14 residues. Here the CDR3 DNA reads TGTGCCAGCAGCGCCGGACACGTAACCGGGGAGCTGTTTTTT. Encoded protein: CASSAGHVTGELFF.

This chain connects TRBV7-7 to TRBJ2-3, with a weak D call TRBD2 (5 bases). Germline loops: CDR1 SSHAT, CDR2 FNYEAQ (reference sequence). V lost 5 bases and J lost 6, with 15 bases in between. The CDR3 length is 14 residues. CDR3 DNA sequence: TGTGCCAGCAGCCCCGGGTTAGGGAGCGATACGCAGTATTTT. Translated: CASSPGLGSDTQYF. The complete variable domain, with remaining parts taken from reference TRBV7-7 and TRBJ2-3, reads GAGVSQSPRYKVTKRGQDVTLRCDPISSHATLYWYQQALGQGPEFLTYFNYEAQPDKSGLPSDRFSAERPEGSISTLTIQRTEQRDSAMYRCASSPGLGSDTQYFGPGTRLTVL.

This clone showed up just a few times. The chain uses TRBV9 and TRBJ2-3, with D possibly being TRBD2 (5 bases). The CDR3 totals 13 residues. V lost 0 bases and J lost 6, with 8 bases in between. The V gene's germline CDR1 is SGDLS and CDR2 YYNGEE. CDR3 in amino acids: CASSVAGSDTQYF. CDR3 nucleotide sequence: TGTGCCAGCAGCGTAGCGGGAAGCGATACGCAGTATTTT.

The J gene is TRBJ2-1, the V gene TRBV5-4; D call uncertain. The germline CDR1 and CDR2 sequences are SGHNT and YYREEE (reference sequence). Trimming left V 0 bases short and J 5 bases short, with 6 bases between. The CDR3 loop spans 13 amino acids. As DNA, the CDR3 is TGTGCCAGCAGCTTGGGGAGACACAATGAGCAGTTCTTC. It encodes CASSLGRHNEQFF.

This clone has more than one count but fewer than ten. The J gene is TRBJ1-5, the V gene TRBV7-9; 8 nucleotides align to TRBD1. Germline lookup yields CDR1 SEHNR and CDR2 FQNEAQ (reference sequence). The CDR3 is 14 residues long. Germline trimming cut 3 bases from V and 7 bases from J; bases unmatched to any gene: 5. The chain's CDR3 is CASSLDRTGQPQHF. CDR3 DNA sequence: TGTGCCAGCAGCTTGGACAGGACAGGGCAGCCCCAGCATTTT.

V and J are TRBV5-4 and TRBJ1-5, with D tentatively TRBD1 (6 bases). Trimming took off 2 bases at V and 1 base at J, with 16 bases between the two ends. CDR1 and CDR2 from the germline V gene are SGHNT and YYREEE (reference sequence). CDR3 length: 17 amino acids. CDR3 loop: CASSFKETGFSNQPQHF. The CDR3 DNA is TGTGCCAGCAGCTTTAAAGAAACAGGGTTCAGCAATCAGCCCCAGCATTTT.

J is TRBJ1-3 and V is TRBV6-6; D is possibly TRBD1 (6 bases). Trimming stripped 7 bases from V and 2 bases from J, with 18 bases between. In germline, CDR1 is MNHNY, CDR2 SVGAGI (reference sequence). The CDR3 is 16 residues long. CDR3 sequence (DNA): TGTGCCAGCACTCCTAGAGGGGGTTTAACTGGAAACACCATATATTTT. Its protein product is CASTPRGGLTGNTIYF.

In this sample, this clone turned up a few times. The rearrangement links TRBV19 to TRBJ1-2, with D maybe TRBD1 (6 bases). This CDR3 comprises 14 residues. The ends were cut back, 5 bases at V and 4 bases at J, with 14 bases in the middle. Germline V gene sequence: CDR1 LNHDA, CDR2 SQIVND (reference sequence). This CDR3 is CASSPPQGLYGYTF. The CDR3 coding sequence is TGTGCCAGTAGTCCCCCTCAGGGGCTCTATGGCTACACCTTC.

The table lists this clone with a few counts. The chain is built from TRBV18 and TRBJ2-1, with 9 bases aligning to TRBD2. Germline CDR1 is KGHSH and CDR2 is LQKENI. Trimming cost V 2 bases and J 7 bases; bases outside gene matches: 15. The CDR3 loop spans 18 amino acids. As DNA, the CDR3 is TGTGCCAGCTCACCAGCGGGAGGGCTAGCGGGGCACCCAAATGAGCAGTTCTTC. It codes for CASSPAGGLAGHPNEQFF.

This clone came up a few times. This chain links TRBV21-1 with TRBJ1-1. TRBV21-1 represents a pseudogene. This CDR3 is 14 amino acids long. The CDR3: CASSKDEPGTEAFF. In DNA, the CDR3 is TGTGCCAGCAGCAAAGACGAACCCGGCACTGAAGCTTTCTTT.

This clone was counted between two and nine times. V and J are TRBV5-1 and TRBJ2-7; 9 bases line up with TRBD1. The CDR3 sequence is 15 residues long. The V gene's germline CDR1 is SGHRS and CDR2 YFSETQ. With 5 bases clipped from V and 2 bases from J, the junction kept 8 bases outside the gene matches. In DNA, the CDR3 is TGCGCCAGCAGAGTCTGGGACAGGGCGGCCTACGAGCAGTACTTC. It yields the protein CASRVWDRAAYEQYF.

This clone has more than one count but fewer than ten. The V call is TRBV13, the J call TRBJ2-7; tentatively, D is TRBD2 (6 bases). Germline V gene lookup returns CDR1 PRHDT and CDR2 FYEKMQ (reference sequence). This CDR3 has 15 residues. The ends were cut back, 5 bases at V and 0 bases at J, with 14 bases in the middle. CDR3 amino acids: CASSLAGGSSYEQYF. The CDR3 DNA is TGTGCCAGCAGCCTGGCCGGGGGTAGCTCCTACGAGCAGTACTTC.

The chain joins TRBV9 to TRBJ1-5, with a weak D call TRBD1 (6 bases). Germline V CDR1 and CDR2: SGDLS, YYNGEE. V was clipped by 4 bases and J by 7 bases, with 18 bases between them. CDR3 length equals 15 residues. The CDR3 here is CASSSRGERGQPQHF. The CDR3 DNA is TGTGCCAGCAGCTCCAGAGGGGAAAGGGGGCAGCCCCAGCATTTT.

In its sample, this clone was seen a few times. J is TRBJ2-7 and V is TRBV5-4, with TRBD1 identical over 7 bases. V gave up 0 bases and J gave up 3 bases; unmatched junction bases: 3. This CDR3 has 14 residues. Germline loops: CDR1 SGHNT, CDR2 YYREEE (reference sequence). This chain's CDR3 is CASSLGQGYYEQYF. The DNA of the CDR3 is TGTGCCAGCAGCTTGGGACAGGGCTACTACGAGCAGTACTTC.